This T cell receptor (beta chain) was captured by sequencing in a study of T cells in Graves' hyperthyroidism and ophthalmopathy. This clonotype was observed a single time. This CDR3 has 15 amino acids. Germline loops: CDR1 SGDLS, CDR2 YYNGEE. J was trimmed by 3 bases and V by 0 bases; bases with no gene match: 4. The TCR beta CDR3 regions underwent amplification using RNA transcripts as the source. First-round RT-PCR with HTBI primers amplified the TCR CDR3 region. TCRdb reprocessed the multiplex PCR reads with MiXCR, giving one entry per CDR3 protein. The table includes more than 650,000 distinct CDR3 sequences, 14% detected once.

This chain links TRBV9 with TRBJ2-3; 7 nucleotides align to TRBD2. The sequence was obtained from a woman aged 18-29 years with Graves' hyperthyroidism. The sequenced sample was blood. CDR3 loop: CASSVASSGTDTQYF. As DNA, the CDR3 is TGTGCCAGCAGCGTAGCTTCTAGCGGAACAGATACGCAGTATTTT. The variable domain in full, with the rest retrieved from reference TRBV9 and TRBJ2-3, is DSGVTQTPKHLITATGQRVTLRCSPRSGDLSVYWYQQSLDQGLQFLIQYYNGEERAKGNILERFSAQQFPDLHSELNLSSLELGDSALYFCASSVASSGTDTQYFGPGTRLTVL.